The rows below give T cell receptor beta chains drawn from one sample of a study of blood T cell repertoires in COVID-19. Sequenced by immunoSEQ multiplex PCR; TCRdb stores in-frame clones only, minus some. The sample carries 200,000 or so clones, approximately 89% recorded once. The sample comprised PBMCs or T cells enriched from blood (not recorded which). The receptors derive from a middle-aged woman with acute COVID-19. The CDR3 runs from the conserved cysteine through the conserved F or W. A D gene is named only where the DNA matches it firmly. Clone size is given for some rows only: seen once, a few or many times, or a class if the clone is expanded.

CDR3 protein: CASSQAGGEKLFF; CDR3 DNA: TGCGCCAGCAGCCAAGCAGGGGGGGAAAAACTGTTTTTT; V gene: TRBV4-3; clone size: -; J gene: TRBJ1-4; D gene: TRBD1
CDR3 protein: CASSQDINSPTGDTF; CDR3 DNA: TGCGCCAGCAGCCAAGATATTAACAGTCCCACAGGGGACACCTTC; V gene: TRBV4-3; clone size: -; J gene: TRBJ1-2; D gene: TRBD1
CDR3 protein: CAWSVLANTGELFF; CDR3 DNA: TGTGCCTGGAGTGTACTAGCGAACACCGGGGAGCTGTTTTTT; V gene: TRBV30; clone size: -; J gene: TRBJ2-2; D gene: -
CDR3 protein: CASSQGGWGGKFSSYNEQFF; CDR3 DNA: TGTGCCAGCAGCCAAGGTGGTTGGGGCGGCAAATTCAGCTCCTACAATGAGCAGTTCTTC; V gene: TRBV14; clone size: -; J gene: TRBJ2-1; D gene: -
CDR3 protein: CARPPGQHTGELFF; CDR3 DNA: TGTGCCAGACCACCGGGACAGCACACCGGGGAGCTGTTTTTT; V gene: TRBV9; clone size: -; J gene: TRBJ2-2; D gene: TRBD1
CDR3 protein: CALGLSGNQPQHF; CDR3 DNA: TGTGCCCTGGGACTCTCGGGCAATCAGCCCCAGCATTTT; V gene: TRBV30; clone size: -; J gene: TRBJ1-5; D gene: -
CDR3 protein: CASSTRGGNEKLFF; CDR3 DNA: TGTGCCAGTAGTACCCGGGGGGGTAATGAAAAACTGTTTTTT; V gene: TRBV19; clone size: once; J gene: TRBJ1-4; D gene: -
CDR3 protein: CASSQRDRYEQYF; CDR3 DNA: TGTGCCAGCTCGCAACGCGACAGGTACGAGCAGTACTTC; V gene: TRBV18; clone size: -; J gene: TRBJ2-7; D gene: -
CDR3 protein: CASSRRGQGKGGGTDTQYF; CDR3 DNA: TGCGCCAGCAGCAGACGGGGACAGGGGAAAGGAGGGGGCACAGATACGCAGTATTTT; V gene: TRBV5-1; clone size: -; J gene: TRBJ2-3; D gene: TRBD1
CDR3 protein: CASRTGSNQPQHF; CDR3 DNA: TGTGCCAGCAGGACAGGGTCTAATCAGCCCCAGCATTTT; V gene: TRBV2; clone size: -; J gene: TRBJ1-5; D gene: TRBD1
CDR3 protein: CASSVEGQGSTDTQYF; CDR3 DNA: TGTGCCAGCAGCGTAGAGGGACAGGGAAGCACAGATACGCAGTATTTT; V gene: TRBV9; clone size: -; J gene: TRBJ2-3; D gene: TRBD1
CDR3 protein: CASSPGTSGYNEQFF; CDR3 DNA: TGTGCCAGCAGTCCCGGGACTAGCGGGTACAATGAGCAGTTCTTC; V gene: TRBV7-2; clone size: -; J gene: TRBJ2-1; D gene: TRBD2
CDR3 protein: CSVEYSSYNSPLHF; CDR3 DNA: TGCAGCGTTGAATATAGCTCCTATAATTCACCCCTCCACTTT; V gene: TRBV29-1; clone size: once; J gene: TRBJ1-6; D gene: -
CDR3 protein: CASRRAGTDTQYF; CDR3 DNA: TGTGCCAGCAGGCGTGCGGGCACAGATACGCAGTATTTT; V gene: TRBV27; clone size: once; J gene: TRBJ2-3; D gene: -
CDR3 protein: CSVMGQQWGYTF; CDR3 DNA: TGCAGCGTTATGGGACAGCAGTGGGGCTACACCTTC; V gene: TRBV29-1; clone size: -; J gene: TRBJ1-2; D gene: TRBD1
CDR3 protein: CASSRKKGELPRGVAFF; CDR3 DNA: TGCGCCAGCAGCCGCAAAAAGGGGGAGCTCCCTCGAGGTGTAGCTTTCTTT; V gene: TRBV4-1; clone size: -; J gene: TRBJ1-1; D gene: -
CDR3 protein: CASSLGGGSPLHF; CDR3 DNA: TGTGCTAGCAGCTTAGGGGGGGGTTCACCCCTCCACTTT; V gene: TRBV7-7; clone size: -; J gene: TRBJ1-6; D gene: -
CDR3 protein: CASSATGATNEKLFF; CDR3 DNA: TGCGCCAGCAGCGCTACAGGTGCAACTAATGAAAAACTGTTTTTT; V gene: TRBV5-1; clone size: -; J gene: TRBJ1-4; D gene: -
CDR3 protein: CASSFQGYRDQPQHF; CDR3 DNA: TGTGCCAGTAGTTTTCAGGGGTATCGCGATCAGCCCCAGCATTTT; V gene: TRBV19; clone size: -; J gene: TRBJ1-5; D gene: -
CDR3 protein: CASRPAFHYGGYTF; CDR3 DNA: TGTGCCAGCCGGCCAGCCTTCCACTACGGTGGCTACACCTTC; V gene: TRBV27; clone size: -; J gene: TRBJ1-2; D gene: -
CDR3 protein: CASSVRLAQYNEQFF; CDR3 DNA: TGTGCCAGCAGCGTGAGACTAGCGCAGTACAATGAGCAGTTCTTC; V gene: TRBV11-3; clone size: -; J gene: TRBJ2-1; D gene: TRBD2
CDR3 protein: CASSLGRDTQYF; CDR3 DNA: TGTGCCAGCAGTTTAGGTCGGGATACGCAGTATTTT; V gene: TRBV12-3/TRBV12-4; clone size: -; J gene: TRBJ2-3; D gene: -
CDR3 protein: CASSQGQGYLEKLFF; CDR3 DNA: TGCGCCAGCAGCCAGGGACAGGGGTATTTGGAAAAACTGTTTTTT; V gene: TRBV4-3; clone size: -; J gene: TRBJ1-4; D gene: TRBD1
CDR3 protein: CASSNGQGTDTQYF; CDR3 DNA: TGCGCCAGCAGCAACGGTCAGGGCACAGATACGCAGTATTTT; V gene: TRBV5-1; clone size: -; J gene: TRBJ2-3; D gene: -
CDR3 protein: CASSPLGGLNYGYTF; CDR3 DNA: TGTGCCAGTAGCCCCTTGGGGGGTCTTAACTATGGCTACACCTTC; V gene: TRBV19; clone size: -; J gene: TRBJ1-2; D gene: -
CDR3 protein: CASSLGTDLGALNEKLFF; CDR3 DNA: TGTGCCAGCAGCTTGGGGACGGACTTGGGGGCCCTAAATGAAAAACTGTTTTTT; V gene: TRBV7-9; clone size: few; J gene: TRBJ1-4; D gene: -
CDR3 protein: CSAARDETLHF; CDR3 DNA: TGCAGTGCTGCCAGGGATGAGACCCTCCACTTT; V gene: TRBV20-1; clone size: -; J gene: TRBJ1-6; D gene: -
CDR3 protein: CASSEVRDRVAEAFF; CDR3 DNA: TGTGCCAGCAGTGAAGTCAGGGACAGGGTTGCGGAAGCTTTCTTT; V gene: TRBV6-4; clone size: -; J gene: TRBJ1-1; D gene: TRBD1
CDR3 protein: CASGPGQSLTGELFF; CDR3 DNA: TGTGCCAGTGGACCGGGACAGTCCCTCACCGGGGAGCTGTTTTTT; V gene: TRBV19; clone size: -; J gene: TRBJ2-2; D gene: TRBD1
CDR3 protein: CARSREGQETQYF; CDR3 DNA: TGTGCCCGAAGCAGGGAGGGGCAAGAGACCCAGTACTTC; V gene: TRBV19; clone size: -; J gene: TRBJ2-5; D gene: TRBD2
CDR3 protein: CASSQILRRAGQGSYNEQFF; CDR3 DNA: TGTGCCAGCAGCCAAATTCTTAGACGAGCGGGACAGGGTTCTTACAATGAGCAGTTCTTC; V gene: TRBV3-1/TRBV3-2; clone size: -; J gene: TRBJ2-1; D gene: TRBD1
CDR3 protein: CASSLGPAATLHF; CDR3 DNA: TGTGCCAGCAGCTTAGGGCCCGCGGCGACCCTCCACTTT; V gene: TRBV7-2; clone size: -; J gene: TRBJ1-6; D gene: -
CDR3 protein: CASRTGALATQYF; CDR3 DNA: TGTGCCAGCAGAACAGGGGCTTTGGCTACGCAGTATTTT; V gene: TRBV27; clone size: -; J gene: TRBJ2-3; D gene: TRBD1
CDR3 protein: CSVTGVKGSNTEAFF; CDR3 DNA: TGCAGCGTTACAGGGGTCAAAGGGTCTAACACTGAAGCTTTCTTT; V gene: TRBV29-1; clone size: -; J gene: TRBJ1-1; D gene: TRBD1
CDR3 protein: CASTAGGGDTQYF; CDR3 DNA: TGTGCCAGCACAGCGGGGGGGGGAGATACGCAGTATTTT; V gene: TRBV2; clone size: -; J gene: TRBJ2-3; D gene: TRBD2
CDR3 protein: CASSERTARGSPLHF; CDR3 DNA: TGTGCCAGCAGCGAACGAACGGCGCGAGGTTCACCCCTCCACTTT; V gene: TRBV9; clone size: -; J gene: TRBJ1-6; D gene: -
CDR3 protein: CASSGASWSYGYTF; CDR3 DNA: TGCGCCAGCAGCGGGGCATCGTGGAGCTATGGCTACACCTTC; V gene: TRBV5-1; clone size: -; J gene: TRBJ1-2; D gene: -
CDR3 protein: CASSSDTSGGPYNEQFF; CDR3 DNA: TGTGCCAGCAGCTCAGACACTAGCGGGGGGCCCTACAATGAGCAGTTCTTC; V gene: TRBV6-2/TRBV6-3; clone size: -; J gene: TRBJ2-1; D gene: TRBD2
CDR3 protein: CASSSLGLAGGVIYNEQFF; CDR3 DNA: TGTGCCAGCAGCTCCCTTGGGCTAGCGGGAGGGGTTATCTACAATGAGCAGTTCTTC; V gene: TRBV27; clone size: -; J gene: TRBJ2-1; D gene: TRBD2
CDR3 protein: CASTKRGLLDQPQHF; CDR3 DNA: TGTGCCAGCACCAAACGGGGGTTGTTGGATCAGCCCCAGCATTTT; V gene: TRBV6-5; clone size: -; J gene: TRBJ1-5; D gene: -
CDR3 protein: CASSEDYPRLASTYEQYF; CDR3 DNA: TGTGCCAGCAGTGAAGACTACCCCAGGCTAGCGAGTACCTACGAGCAGTACTTC; V gene: TRBV2; clone size: -; J gene: TRBJ2-7; D gene: -
CDR3 protein: CASRSGLAGRYNEQFF; CDR3 DNA: TGTGCCAGCAGGTCGGGACTAGCGGGGAGGTACAATGAGCAGTTCTTC; V gene: TRBV27; clone size: -; J gene: TRBJ2-1; D gene: TRBD2
CDR3 protein: CASSRIQVREAFF; CDR3 DNA: TGTGCCAGCAGCCGTATACAGGTCAGGGAAGCTTTCTTT; V gene: TRBV3-1/TRBV3-2; clone size: -; J gene: TRBJ1-1; D gene: -
CDR3 protein: CASSLQLGSSYNEQFF; CDR3 DNA: TGTGCCAGCAGCTTGCAGCTCGGGAGCTCCTACAATGAGCAGTTCTTC; V gene: TRBV11-2; clone size: once; J gene: TRBJ2-1; D gene: -
CDR3 protein: CASSPPGPDTQYF; CDR3 DNA: TGTGCCAGCTCACCACCGGGGCCAGATACGCAGTATTTT; V gene: TRBV18; clone size: -; J gene: TRBJ2-3; D gene: -
CDR3 protein: CASSQDRYGREAFF; CDR3 DNA: TGTGCCAGCAGCCAAGATCGGTACGGGAGGGAAGCTTTCTTT; V gene: TRBV4-2; clone size: -; J gene: TRBJ1-1; D gene: -
CDR3 protein: CASGGRGRGSNQPQHF; CDR3 DNA: TGTGCCAGCGGGGGCAGGGGGCGAGGGAGCAATCAGCCCCAGCATTTT; V gene: TRBV2; clone size: -; J gene: TRBJ1-5; D gene: TRBD1
CDR3 protein: CASSPFEGPYGYTF; CDR3 DNA: TGTGCCAGCAGCCCTTTTGAGGGTCCCTATGGCTACACCTTC; V gene: TRBV11-3; clone size: few; J gene: TRBJ1-2; D gene: -